This T cell receptor beta chain was recovered during a study of technical replicates of blood from a handful of donors. The table came from immunoSEQ multiplex PCR; TCRdb's copy has only in-frame clones and leaves some out. Of about 17,000 clones listed, over 65% are singletons. The germline CDR1 and CDR2 sequences are LNHDA and SQIVND (reference sequence). The CDR3 consists of 16 residues. With V trimmed by 5 bases and J by 4 bases, 9 bases remained unmatched. The source material was PBMCs. The chain is built from TRBV19 and TRBJ1-2; 11 bases agree with TRBD1. This TCR was sampled from a human donor in good health. Some clones in this sample may be carry-over from other donors' samples. The CDR3 bases are TGTGCCAGTAGTTCCGGACAGGGGGCTAGATTCTATGGCTACACCTTC. Its protein product is CASSSGQGARFYGYTF.